The source of this T cell receptor beta chain is a study of T cell responses to AZD1222 COVID-19 vaccine. Study information: Timing groups of about 4 and about 12 weeks for second doses were pooled. Study-level points and caveats: Clonal diversity may have been underestimated, and the donors were mostly white British, with more females than males. Baseline seropositivity characterized only 5 or 6 AZD1222 recipients. Spike-specific TCR breadth and depth grew following two AZD1222 doses.

Data came from immunoSEQ multiplex PCR; TCRdb stores just in-frame clones and leaves some out. The sample has fewer than 120,000 clones; around nine tenths are singletons. The V gene's germline CDR1 is SGHNT and CDR2 YYREEE (reference sequence). The CDR3 extends over 14 amino acids. V lost 3 bases, J lost 3 bases, and 5 bases stayed unmatched. Comments on this clone: As yet, its antigen is unknown.

The receptor was isolated from an adult in good health. This specimen consisted of peripheral blood, obtained on day 0 of AZD1222 vaccination. The rearrangement joins TRBV5-4 to TRBJ2-7, with TRBD2 matching over 8 bases. The CDR3 loop reads CASSSGTSGYEQYF. For the CDR3, the DNA is TGTGCCAGCAGCTCCGGGACTAGTGGCTACGAGCAGTACTTC. The full variable domain, with the rest looked up from reference TRBV5-4 and TRBJ2-7, is ETGVTQSPTHLIKTRGQQVTLRCSSQSGHNTVSWYQQALGQGPQFIFQYYREEENGRGNFPPRFSGLQFPNYSSELNVNALELDDSALYLCASSSGTSGYEQYFGPGTRLTVT.